What follows are 21 T cell receptor beta chains derived from one specimen sequenced in a study of blood T cell repertoires in COVID-19. Measured with immunoSEQ multiplex PCR; TCRdb has only the in-frame clones, and not every one. The table lists almost 200,000 clones, 85% to 90% of them singletons. What was sequenced was peripheral blood. The origin of the receptors is a woman between 65 and 79 years old with acute or convalescent COVID-19.

The chain has TRBV9 and TRBJ1-1; tentative D call: TRBD1 (6 bases). Germline loops: CDR1 SGDLS, CDR2 YYNGEE. The CDR3 has 16 amino acids. V gave up 3 bases and J gave up 1 base, with 16 bases separating them. CDR3 residues: CASSGLTGSANTEAFF. In nucleotides, the CDR3 is TGTGCCAGCAGCGGACTTACAGGGTCGGCGAACACTGAAGCTTTCTTT.

This chain links TRBV7-8 with TRBJ2-3, with 9 positions matching TRBD1. The CDR3 is 18 amino acids. Looked up from germline, CDR1 is SGHVS and CDR2 is FQNEAQ. V trimming: 2 bases; J trimming: 1 base; junction bases outside the gene matches: 10. In DNA form, the CDR3 reads TGTGCCAGCAGCTTATATGGGACAGGGATTGGAGGCACAGATACGCAGTATTTT. It encodes CASSLYGTGIGGTDTQYF.

This chain joins TRBV25-1 and TRBJ1-1; 9 nucleotides match TRBD1. The CDR3 contains 15 residues. Germline trimming cut 6 bases from V and 6 bases from J; bases unmatched to any gene: 11. Germline V gene data show CDR1 as MGHDK and CDR2 as SYGVNS. The CDR3 bases are TGTGCCAGCAGCCTCACAGGGGGCGCAAGGTCTGAAGCTTTCTTT. Protein product: CASSLTGGARSEAFF.

This chain connects TRBV27 to TRBJ1-1; the D gene is possibly TRBD1 (5 bases). Trimming removed 5 bases from V and 7 bases from J, with 11 bases in between. The germline V gene has CDR1 MNHEY and CDR2 SMNVEV (reference sequence). CDR3 length: 12 amino acids. DNA of the CDR3: TGTGCCAGCAGTCGCCGGGGGGATGAAGCTTTCTTT. Protein: CASSRRGDEAFF.

The chain employs TRBV7-8 and TRBJ1-2, with D perhaps TRBD1 (6 bases). The length of the CDR3 is 15 residues. Trimming cost V 4 bases and J 5 bases, with 17 bases left between them. Looked up from germline, CDR1 is SGHVS and CDR2 is FQNEAQ. The CDR3 sequence is CASSSLGTTPYGYTF. The DNA for the CDR3 is TGTGCCAGCAGCTCCCTTGGGACAACTCCTTATGGCTACACCTTC.

The chain recombines TRBV18 with TRBJ1-2, with 7 positions matching TRBD1. Germline V gene lookup returns CDR1 KGHSH and CDR2 LQKENI. This CDR3 is built from 16 residues. Trimming at V came to 1 base and at J to 2 bases, leaving 7 bases not matched to a gene. The CDR3 coding sequence is TGTGCCAGCTCACCACTCAGCACGACAGGGAACTATGGCTACACCTTC. It yields the protein CASSPLSTTGNYGYTF. Full variable domain (remainder filled in from reference TRBV18 and TRBJ1-2): NAGVMQNPRHLVRRRGQEARLRCSPMKGHSHVYWYRQLPEEGLKFMVYLQKENIIDESGMPKERFSAEFPKEGPSILRIQQVVRGDSAAYFCASSPLSTTGNYGYTFGSGTRLTVV.

The chain is built from TRBV12-5 and TRBJ2-1; possible D gene TRBD1, 5 bases. Trimming took off 2 bases at V and 4 bases at J, with 15 bases between the two ends. The CDR3 covers 16 residues. The germline V gene encodes CDR1 LGHNT and CDR2 FRNRAP. CDR3 sequence: CASGLIGRVVYNEQFF. CDR3 nucleotides: TGTGCTAGTGGTTTGATTGGCAGGGTGGTGTACAATGAGCAGTTCTTC.

This clone was seen a handful of times. The chain uses TRBV5-1 and TRBJ2-3; 12 bases are a match to TRBD2. Looked up from germline, CDR1 is SGHRS and CDR2 is YFSETQ. The CDR3 runs to 16 residues. V dropped 3 bases and J dropped 6; count of bases not matched to a gene: 8. As DNA, the CDR3 is TGCGCCAGCAGCTCCTCTAGCGGGAGGGCCAGGGATACGCAGTATTTT. Residues: CASSSSSGRARDTQYF.

The V call is TRBV28, the J call TRBJ2-1; D gene ambiguous. The length of the CDR3 is 15 residues. Germline CDR1 and CDR2: MDHEN and SYDVKM. V was cut by 3 bases and J by 3 bases, with 12 bases left in between. The CDR3 protein is CASSFTGFSYNEQFF. The CDR3 coding sequence is TGTGCCAGCAGTTTCACCGGGTTCAGCTACAATGAGCAGTTCTTC.

The V call is TRBV7-8, the J call TRBJ1-6; possible D gene TRBD1, 6 bases. The CDR3 sequence is 14 residues long. Germline CDR1 SGHVS, CDR2 FQNEAQ. V shed 6 bases and J shed 5 bases, with 11 bases lying between them. The CDR3 reads CASRPDRNNSPLHF. The CDR3 nucleotides read TGTGCCAGCAGACCGGACAGAAATAATTCACCCCTCCACTTT.

This clone was seen once. The J gene is TRBJ1-4, the V gene TRBV18; D possibly corresponds to TRBD1 (5 bases). CDR1 KGHSH and CDR2 LQKENI come from the germline V gene. The CDR3 extends over 15 amino acids. Trimming pared 3 bases from V and 7 bases from J, leaving 15 bases between. CDR3 protein: CASSPPSREGEKLFF. The CDR3 DNA reads as TGTGCCAGCTCACCCCCGAGCAGGGAAGGTGAAAAACTGTTTTTT.

In this sample, this clone turned up once. The V call is TRBV7-2, the J call TRBJ1-1, with a weak D call TRBD1 (6 bases). Germline CDR1 and CDR2: SGHTA and FQGNSA. V was cut by 4 bases and J by 4 bases, with 16 bases left in between. The CDR3 consists of 15 residues. The CDR3 DNA follows: TGTGCCAGCAGCTATGCACAGGGCGGTAGCACTGAAGCTTTCTTT. This translates into CASSYAQGGSTEAFF.

This chain joins TRBV5-1 and TRBJ2-7; 7 nucleotides match TRBD2. The CDR3 is 16 residues long. CDR1 SGHRS and CDR2 YFSETQ come from the germline V gene. V trimming: 0 bases; J trimming: 2 bases; junction bases outside the gene matches: 8. CDR3 DNA sequence: TGCGCCAGCAGCTTGGCCGTTTTCGGGGGGACCTACGAGCAGTACTTC. This gives the protein CASSLAVFGGTYEQYF.

The sample holds one count of this clone. The chain carries TRBV3-1 (or the pseudogene TRBV3-2) and TRBJ2-1; 14 positions match TRBD2. The CDR3 extends over 15 amino acids. The germline gives CDR1 LGHDT, CDR2 YNNKEL (reference sequence). J gave up 5 bases and V 4 bases, and 1 base lay outside the gene matches. As DNA, the CDR3 is TGTGCCAGCAGCCTGACTAGCGGGAGGGACAATGAGCAGTTCTTC. Translated: CASSLTSGRDNEQFF.

This clone was detected only once. V gene TRBV5-6 combines with J gene TRBJ2-7; 7 bases line up with TRBD1. The CDR3 consists of 13 residues. Unmatched junction bases numbered 5, after V lost 1 base and J lost 7 bases. CDR1 and CDR2 from the germline V gene are SGHDT and YYEEEE. The CDR3: CASSLTGAREQYF. CDR3 nucleotides: TGTGCCAGCAGCTTGACAGGGGCGAGGGAGCAGTACTTC.

The gene calls are TRBV9 and TRBJ2-3; TRBD2 matches 7 bases. The CDR3 sequence is 15 residues long. The junction had 8 bases not matched to a gene; V was cut back by 3 bases and J by 4 bases. CDR1 SGDLS and CDR2 YYNGEE come from the germline V gene. The CDR3: CASSGGGLGADTQYF. For the CDR3, the DNA is TGTGCCAGCAGCGGGGGCGGACTAGGAGCAGATACGCAGTATTTT. Supplemented by reference TRBV9 and TRBJ2-3, the full variable domain reads DSGVTQTPKHLITATGQRVTLRCSPRSGDLSVYWYQQSLDQGLQFLIQYYNGEERAKGNILERFSAQQFPDLHSELNLSSLELGDSALYFCASSGGGLGADTQYFGPGTRLTVL.

V usage is TRBV5-4 and J usage is TRBJ1-6, with 8 bases that match TRBD1. V gave up 5 bases and J gave up 8 bases; unmatched junction bases: 6. The CDR3 has 14 amino acids. From germline, CDR1 is SGHNT and CDR2 YYREEE (reference sequence). CDR3 in amino acids: CASRIDRGYSPLHF. The CDR3 DNA is TGTGCCAGCAGGATCGACAGGGGATATTCACCCCTCCACTTT.

This sequence joins TRBV6-5 and TRBJ1-5, with TRBD1 as a possible D gene (6 bases). V shed 5 bases and J shed 3 bases, with 8 bases lying between them. Germline CDR1 is MNHEY and CDR2 is SVGAGI. CDR3 length: 13 amino acids. The CDR3 protein is CASSQGNNQPQHF. The CDR3 DNA reads TGTGCCAGCAGTCAGGGGAACAATCAGCCCCAGCATTTT.

The chain uses TRBV19 and TRBJ1-5, with 9 bases aligning to TRBD1. Germline V gene sequence: CDR1 LNHDA, CDR2 SQIVND (reference sequence). There are 14 residues in the CDR3. The V gene end was trimmed by 3 bases and the J gene end by 7 bases; junction bases not matched to a gene: 4. The CDR3 nucleotides are TGTGCCAGTAGTATCCGGACAGGGGAACAGCCCCAGCATTTT. Its translation: CASSIRTGEQPQHF.

The chain couples TRBV27 to TRBJ1-1, with no clear D. This CDR3 is 15 amino acids long. Germline CDR1 is MNHEY and CDR2 is SMNVEV (reference sequence). V dropped 0 bases and J dropped 0 bases, with 8 bases sitting between them. Here the CDR3 DNA reads TGTGCCAGCAGTTTATCTTTTAGCATGAACACTGAAGCTTTCTTT. It yields the protein CASSLSFSMNTEAFF.

The chain couples TRBV10-3 to TRBJ1-6, with TRBD1 matching over 12 bases. Germline lookup yields CDR1 ENHRY and CDR2 SYGVKD. This CDR3 is 14 amino acids long. The V and J ends lost 10 bases and 10 bases, in that order; junction bases with no gene match: 8. The CDR3 nucleotides are TGTGCCACCTCTGGGGACAGGGGGCAGTCACCCCTCCACTTT. Protein sequence: CATSGDRGQSPLHF.